The T cell receptor (beta chain) under discussion was sequenced for a study of cytomegalovirus exposure and HLA in healthy donors. On the study more broadly: Of about 390 genotyped donors, around 80% grouped in the Caucasian-associated ancestry cluster.

As for this clone: Its antigen is unknown.

Study-wide findings and caveats: Testing in vitro showed a few CMV-associated chains specific for CMV antigens. Earlier results showed most TCR beta V segments being productive about 90% or about 30% of the time.

The CDR3 consists of 13 residues. Trimming took 3 bases from V and 4 from J, leaving 9 bases between them. Germline V CDR1 and CDR2: SGHAT, FQDESV (reference sequence). Primers for the PCR totalled 60 Vbeta and 13 Jbeta. Assay used: immunoSEQ multiplex PCR; TCRdb lists only in-frame clones, some missing. The profile shows fewer than 150,000 clones, roughly 80% of them singletons. The sequence was obtained from a man between 40 and 49 years old in good health and CMV-seronegative. Sequencing was carried out using PBMCs. The chain links TRBV11-1 to TRBJ2-5; a possible D gene is TRBD2 (6 bases). The CDR3: CASSLGLRETQYF. In DNA, the CDR3 is TGTGCCAGCAGCTTGGGACTGCGAGAGACCCAGTACTTC.